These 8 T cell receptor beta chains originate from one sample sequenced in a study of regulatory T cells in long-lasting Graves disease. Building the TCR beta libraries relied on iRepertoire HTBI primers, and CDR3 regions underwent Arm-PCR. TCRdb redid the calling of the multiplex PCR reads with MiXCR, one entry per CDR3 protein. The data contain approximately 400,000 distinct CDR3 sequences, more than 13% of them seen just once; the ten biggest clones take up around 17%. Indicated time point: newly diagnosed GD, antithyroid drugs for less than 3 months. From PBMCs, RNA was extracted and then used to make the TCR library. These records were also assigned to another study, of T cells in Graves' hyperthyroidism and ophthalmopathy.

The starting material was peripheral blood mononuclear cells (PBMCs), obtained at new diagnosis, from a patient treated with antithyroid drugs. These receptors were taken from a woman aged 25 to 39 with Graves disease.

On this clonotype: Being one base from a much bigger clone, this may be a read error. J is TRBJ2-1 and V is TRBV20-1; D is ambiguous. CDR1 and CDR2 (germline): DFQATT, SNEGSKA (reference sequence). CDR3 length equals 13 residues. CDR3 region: CCARVAVYNEQFF. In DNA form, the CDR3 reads TGCTGTGCTAGAGTGGCAGTATACAATGAGCAGTTCTTC.

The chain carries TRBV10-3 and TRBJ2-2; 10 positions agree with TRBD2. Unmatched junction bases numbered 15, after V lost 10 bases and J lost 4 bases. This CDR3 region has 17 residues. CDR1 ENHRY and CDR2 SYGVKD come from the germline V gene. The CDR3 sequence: CATTGLASSPGTGELFF. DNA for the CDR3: TGTGCCACCACGGGACTAGCGTCTTCTCCCGGCACCGGGGAGCTGTTTTTT.

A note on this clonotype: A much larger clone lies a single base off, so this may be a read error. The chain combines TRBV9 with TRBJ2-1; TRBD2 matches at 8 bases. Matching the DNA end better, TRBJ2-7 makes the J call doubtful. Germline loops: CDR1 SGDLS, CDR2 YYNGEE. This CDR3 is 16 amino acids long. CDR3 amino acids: CASSASGRRRHNEQYF. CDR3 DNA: TGTGCCAGCAGCGCCAGCGGGAGACGGAGGCACAATGAGCAGTACTTC.

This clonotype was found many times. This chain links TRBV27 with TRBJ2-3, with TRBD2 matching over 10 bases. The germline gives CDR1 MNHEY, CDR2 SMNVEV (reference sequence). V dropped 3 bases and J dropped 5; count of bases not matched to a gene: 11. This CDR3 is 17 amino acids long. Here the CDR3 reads CASSFGSGRAGGDTQYF. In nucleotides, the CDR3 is TGTGCCAGCAGTTTCGGCAGCGGGAGGGCCGGGGGAGATACGCAGTATTTT.

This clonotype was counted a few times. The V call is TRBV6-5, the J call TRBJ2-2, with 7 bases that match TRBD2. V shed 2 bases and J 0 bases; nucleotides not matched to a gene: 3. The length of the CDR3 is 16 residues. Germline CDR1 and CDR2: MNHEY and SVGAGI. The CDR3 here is CASSYHGLANTGELFF. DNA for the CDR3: TGTGCCAGCAGTTACCACGGACTAGCGAACACCGGGGAGCTGTTTTTT.

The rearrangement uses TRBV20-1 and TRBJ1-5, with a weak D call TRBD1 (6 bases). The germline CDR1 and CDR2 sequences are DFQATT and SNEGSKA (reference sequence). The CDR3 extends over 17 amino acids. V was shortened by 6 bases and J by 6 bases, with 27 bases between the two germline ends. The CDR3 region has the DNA TGCAGTGCCCAGAAGGGGGGTTTGTCCGGGCAACTTCAGCCCCAGCATTTT. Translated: CSAQKGGLSGQLQPQHF.

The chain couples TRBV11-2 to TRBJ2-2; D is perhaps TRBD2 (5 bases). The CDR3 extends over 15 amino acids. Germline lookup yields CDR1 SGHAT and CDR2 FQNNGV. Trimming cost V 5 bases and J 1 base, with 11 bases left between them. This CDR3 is CASSPGLMNTGELFF. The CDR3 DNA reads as TGTGCCAGCAGCCCCGGACTCATGAACACCGGGGAGCTGTTTTTT. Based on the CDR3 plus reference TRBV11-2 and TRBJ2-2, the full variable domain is EAGVAQSPRYKIIEKRQSVAFWCNPISGHATLYWYQQILGQGPKLLIQFQNNGVVDDSQLPKDRFSAERLKGVDSTLKIQPAKLEDSAVYLCASSPGLMNTGELFFGEGSRLTVL.

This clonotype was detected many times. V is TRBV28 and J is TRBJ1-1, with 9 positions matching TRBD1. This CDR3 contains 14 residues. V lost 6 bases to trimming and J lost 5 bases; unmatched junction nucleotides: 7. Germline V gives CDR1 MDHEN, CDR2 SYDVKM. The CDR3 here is CASSGTGLGTEAFF. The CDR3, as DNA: TGTGCCAGCAGCGGGACAGGGTTAGGAACTGAAGCTTTCTTT.